This passage covers 21 T cell receptor beta chains from one sample sequenced in a study of T cell repertoires in cytomegalovirus infection. These receptors have no known antigen. TCRdb re-analysed the reads in MiXCR, keeping a single row per CDR3 protein. The table includes around 900,000 distinct CDR3 sequences, approximately 31% detected once. The input for sequencing was cultured CD8+ T cells from PBMCs, taken from culture after CMV antigen stimulation. The receptors come from a human donor in good health (CMV status not recorded). Some clones in this sample may be carry-over from other donors' samples.

This clonotype was seen once. The chain uses TRBV9 and TRBJ2-7, with no clear D. V lost 4 bases and J lost 3, with 2 bases in between. The CDR3 consists of 10 residues. The germline CDR1 and CDR2 sequences are SGDLS and YYNGEE. The CDR3 sequence is CASSRYEQYV. CDR3 nucleotide sequence: TGTGCCAGCAGCCGCTACGAGCAGTACGTC.

The chain is built from TRBV27 and TRBJ1-1; 8 bases fit TRBD1. With V trimmed by 4 bases and J by 3 bases, 10 bases remained unmatched. The germline gives CDR1 MNHEY, CDR2 SMNVEV (reference sequence). The CDR3 is 16 amino acids. As DNA, the CDR3 is TGTGCCAGCAGTTACTACTCGACGGACAGGGACACTGAAGCTTTCTTT. It translates to CASSYYSTDRDTEAFF.

This clonotype has only a few counts. The rearrangement links TRBV10-3 to TRBJ2-2, with no clear D. Germline CDR1 ENHRY, CDR2 SYGVKD. V dropped 3 bases and J dropped 6 bases, with 5 bases sitting between them. The CDR3 has 12 residues. The CDR3 protein is CAISDHPGELFF. CDR3 bases: TGTGCCATCAGTGATCATCCCGGGGAGCTGTTTTTT.

The chain carries TRBV19 and TRBJ2-1; no firm D call. V dropped 0 bases and J dropped 0 bases, with 6 bases sitting between them. The CDR3 length is 15 residues. CDR1 is LNHDA, CDR2 SQIVND, per germline (reference sequence). The CDR3 nucleotides are TGTGCCAGTAGTATAGAAGCGCCCTCCTACAATGAGCAGTTCTTC. This gives the protein CASSIEAPSYNEQFF. The whole variable domain, filled in from reference TRBV19 and TRBJ2-1, reads DGGITQSPKYLFRKEGQNVTLSCEQNLNHDAMYWYRQDPGQGLRLIYYSQIVNDFQKGDIAEGYSVSREKKESFPLTVTSAQKNPTAFYLCASSIEAPSYNEQFFGPGTRLTVL.

The sample holds many counts of this clonotype. The rearrangement links TRBV5-6 to TRBJ2-7; D is unresolved. Trimming left V 1 base short and J 2 bases short, with 10 bases between. This CDR3 spans 14 amino acids. Germline CDR1 is SGHDT and CDR2 is YYEEEE. The CDR3 coding sequence is TGTGCCAGCAGCTTGCGGGCCTCTCCCTACGAGCAGTACTTC. It codes for CASSLRASPYEQYF.

The sample holds many counts of this clonotype. The chain couples TRBV6-1 to TRBJ2-6; possible D gene TRBD1, 5 bases. CDR1 is MNHNS, CDR2 SASEGT, per germline. The CDR3 runs 18 residues. The V gene lost 5 bases and the J gene lost 2 bases, with 19 bases spanning the gap. CDR3 sequence: CASSKTTEMGPGANVLTF. The DNA of the CDR3 is TGTGCCAGCAGTAAGACCACAGAAATGGGGCCTGGGGCCAACGTCCTGACTTTC.

The V gene is TRBV3-1, the J gene TRBJ1-6; D possibly corresponds to TRBD1 (6 bases). Deletions cut 3 bases from V and 5 bases from J, with 11 bases between. CDR1 LGHDT and CDR2 YNNKEL come from the germline V gene (reference sequence). The CDR3 spans 15 residues. Here the CDR3 reads CASSQPGQDNSPLHF. In nucleotides, the CDR3 is TGTGCCAGCAGCCAGCCGGGACAAGATAATTCACCCCTCCACTTT.

This clonotype was found a few times. This chain joins TRBV20-1 and TRBJ2-7, with 8 bases identical to TRBD2. This CDR3 comprises 15 residues. Looked up from germline, CDR1 is DFQATT and CDR2 is SNEGSKA (reference sequence). After removal of 1 base from V and 1 base from J, the junction contained 6 bases not matched to a gene. In nucleotides, the CDR3 is TGCAGTGCTAGAGTTTCTAGCGGGCGTTCCTACGAGCAGTACTTC. Translated, it gives CSARVSSGRSYEQYF.

The J gene is TRBJ1-2, the V gene TRBV28, with TRBD1 identical over 7 bases. Germline V gives CDR1 MDHEN, CDR2 SYDVKM. Trimming cost V 4 bases and J 5 bases; bases outside gene matches: 7. This CDR3 contains 14 residues. CDR3 protein: CASSSSRGIYGYTF. CDR3 DNA sequence: TGTGCCAGCAGTTCCTCCAGGGGGATATATGGCTACACCTTC.

The table lists this clonotype with a few counts. The chain has TRBV12-3 or TRBV12-4 and TRBJ1-5, with 10 bases fitting TRBD1. The V and J ends lost 3 bases and 0 bases, in that order; junction bases with no gene match: 23. This CDR3 region has 23 residues. The CDR3, as DNA: TGTGCCAGCAGTTTTCGAGTAGGGGACAGGGGAGAGGATAGCGTTCCTAGCAATCAGCCCCAGCATTTT. It encodes CASSFRVGDRGEDSVPSNQPQHF.

The V call is TRBV6-5, the J call TRBJ2-5, with D perhaps assigned TRBD1 or TRBD2 (5 bases each). CDR1 is MNHEY and CDR2 is SVGAGI in the germline V gene. CDR3 length equals 15 residues. V lost 6 bases and J 3 bases, leaving 17 bases between the germline ends. The CDR3 nucleotides are TGTGCCAGCAGACCCCGGGACGGGCGGAAAGAGACCCAGTACTTC. It codes for CASRPRDGRKETQYF.

V is TRBV6-6 and J is TRBJ2-5; TRBD2 matches at 14 bases. The CDR3 is 16 amino acids. The V and J ends lost 2 bases and 7 bases, in that order; junction bases with no gene match: 6. Germline V gene data show CDR1 as MNHNY and CDR2 as SVGAGI (reference sequence). The CDR3, as DNA: TGTGCCAGCAGTTACCCGACTAGCGGGGGGGCTGTGACCCAGTACTTC. Amino acids: CASSYPTSGGAVTQYF.

This chain joins TRBV7-9 and TRBJ2-6, with a possible D match to TRBD1 (6 bases). The CDR3 covers 19 residues. The germline gives CDR1 SEHNR, CDR2 FQNEAQ (reference sequence). V shed 1 base and J shed 2 bases, with 18 bases lying between them. Here the CDR3 DNA reads TGTGCCAGCAGCTTAGGAATTAGGGACAATTTTCCTGGGGCCAACGTCCTGACTTTC. This gives the protein CASSLGIRDNFPGANVLTF.

This chain connects TRBV15 to TRBJ1-4; 9 nucleotides agree with TRBD1. Germline loops: CDR1 LNHNV, CDR2 YYDKDF (reference sequence). The V gene end was trimmed by 8 bases and the J gene end by 8 bases; junction bases not matched to a gene: 9. The CDR3 is made up of 14 amino acids. Here the CDR3 DNA reads TGTGCCACCGTCGCCGGGACAGGGAAGGAAAAACTGTTTTTT. Translating gives CATVAGTGKEKLFF.

The chain recombines TRBV6-5 with TRBJ1-1; D is uncertain. The CDR3 runs to 15 residues. Germline lookup yields CDR1 MNHEY and CDR2 SVGAGI. The V end lost 0 bases, the J end lost 6 bases, and 14 bases lay between the germline ends. In nucleotides, the CDR3 is TGTGCCAGCAGTTACTCGTCAGTTAGTACCGCTGAAGCTTTCTTT. Translated, it gives CASSYSSVSTAEAFF.

The chain uses TRBV6-4 and TRBJ1-6, with D hard to call. This CDR3 is 11 amino acids long. Germline CDR1 and CDR2: MRHNA and SNTAGT. V was clipped by 8 bases and J by 9 bases, with 8 bases between them. The CDR3: CASGDTSPLHF. The DNA for the CDR3 is TGTGCCAGCGGGGATACTTCACCCCTCCACTTT.

The chain employs TRBV6-6 and TRBJ1-2; D is ambiguous. Between the trimmed V and J ends, which lost 5 bases and 6 bases, there was a span of 16 bases. Germline V gene data show CDR1 as MNHNY and CDR2 as SVGAGI (reference sequence). This CDR3 region has 14 residues. The CDR3 here is CASSPGLPGDGYTF. The CDR3 coding sequence is TGTGCCAGCAGTCCCGGGCTCCCAGGCGATGGCTACACCTTC.

The chain links TRBV18 to TRBJ2-2, with TRBD1 identical over 7 bases. Germline-derived CDR1 and CDR2 are KGHSH and LQKENI. The J segment lost 4 bases and the V segment lost 0 bases, leaving 5 bases of the junction unmatched. CDR3 length: 16 amino acids. CDR3 protein: CASSPPWDRATGELFF. The CDR3 bases are TGTGCCAGCTCACCACCCTGGGACAGAGCCACCGGGGAGCTGTTTTTT.

The chain has TRBV10-3 and TRBJ2-7, with D maybe TRBD1 (5 bases). Germline-derived CDR1 and CDR2 are ENHRY and SYGVKD. This CDR3 region has 13 residues. CDR3 region: CVISVDSSYEQYV. The DNA for the CDR3 is TGTGTCATCAGTGTCGACAGCTCCTACGAGCAGTACGTC.

V and J are TRBV7-2 and TRBJ2-3; no clear D. Germline V CDR1 and CDR2: SGHTA, FQGNSA. Trimming cost V 5 bases and J 2 bases, with 20 bases left between them. The CDR3 extends over 17 amino acids. The chain's CDR3 is CASSPRSAARLTDTQYF. The CDR3 nucleotides are TGTGCCAGCAGCCCCAGGTCGGCGGCCCGCCTCACAGATACGCAGTATTTT.

This chain connects TRBV7-6 to TRBJ1-2; TRBD1 might be the D (6 bases). The ends were cut back, 0 bases at V and 2 bases at J, with 7 bases in the middle. The V gene's germline CDR1 is SGHVS and CDR2 FNYEAQ. The CDR3 sequence is 14 residues long. In DNA, the CDR3 is TGTGCCAGCAGCTTAGCCAGGGGAAACTATGGCTACACCTTC. It is translated as CASSLARGNYGYTF. The complete variable domain, with remaining parts taken from reference TRBV7-6 and TRBJ1-2, reads GAGVSQSPRYKVTKRGQDVALRCDPISGHVSLYWYRQALGQGPEFLTYFNYEAQQDKSGLPNDRFSAERPEGSISTLTIQRTEQRDSAMYRCASSLARGNYGYTFGSGTRLTVV.